The 9 T cell receptor beta chains in this list originate from one sample, sequenced in a study of immune reconstitution after stem cell transplant in scleroderma. In TCRdb, the RT-PCR reads were re-called with MiXCR into one record per CDR3 protein. In the table there are roughly 2,500 distinct CDR3 sequences, 11% of which are singletons. Sample acquisition took place before or after autologous hematopoietic stem cell transplantation (not recorded which). The receptors come from a female donor with systemic sclerosis.

Judged by abundance, this clonotype is medium-sized (0.01 to 0.1%). The chain joins TRBV29-1 to TRBJ1-2; D call uncertain. The ends were cut back, 7 bases at V and 6 bases at J, with 9 bases in the middle. In germline, CDR1 is SQVTM, CDR2 ANQGSEA. The CDR3 sequence is 10 residues long. Here the CDR3 DNA reads TGCAGCGGGTGGAGGGATGGCTACACCTTC. Translated, it gives CSGWRDGYTF.

The rearrangement uses TRBV5-5 and TRBJ1-2; 9 nucleotides align to TRBD1. Germline values: CDR1 SGHKS, CDR2 YYEKEE (reference sequence). The trim removed 0 bases at V and 2 bases at J, leaving 2 bases unmatched. The CDR3 has 15 amino acids. This CDR3 reads CASSLGQGVNYGYTF. In nucleotides, the CDR3 is TGTGCCAGCAGCTTGGGACAGGGGGTAAACTATGGCTACACCTTC.

Within the sample, this clonotype is medium-sized. The CDR3 is CASSYGQEAEAQHF. For the CDR3, the DNA is TGTGCCAGCAGTTACGGACAGGAAGCTGAGGCCCAGCATTTT. The V gene is TRBV6-5, the J gene TRBJ1-5; 7 bases are a match to TRBD1. Germline CDR1 reads MNHEY; CDR2 reads SVGAGI. The length of the CDR3 is 14 residues. After removal of 2 bases from V and 11 bases from J, the junction contained 9 bases not matched to a gene.

In its sample, this clonotype is large. The J gene is TRBJ2-5, the V gene TRBV7-3; 10 positions agree with TRBD2. The junction had 7 bases not matched to a gene; V was cut back by 5 bases and J by 4 bases. Germline CDR1 reads SGHTA; CDR2 reads FQGTGA. The CDR3 has 15 amino acids. The CDR3 DNA is TGTGCCAGCAGCGCCAGCGGGGGGGCGTTAGAGACCCAGTACTTC. It translates to CASSASGGALETQYF.

In this sample, this clonotype is medium-sized. V gene TRBV2 combines with J gene TRBJ1-4; 7 bases fit TRBD1. CDR1 SNHLY and CDR2 FYNNEI come from the germline V gene. This CDR3 is 16 amino acids long. Trimming cost V 6 bases and J 1 base; bases outside gene matches: 8. CDR3 DNA sequence: TGTGCCAGCAGCCGCGACAGGGTGCAAACTAATGAAAAACTGTTTTTT. This codes for CASSRDRVQTNEKLFF.

V and J are TRBV10-3 and TRBJ2-1; possible D gene TRBD1, 6 bases. The CDR3 runs 17 residues. Trimming left V 4 bases short and J 0 bases short, with 16 bases between. CDR1 and CDR2 from the germline V gene are ENHRY and SYGVKD. CDR3 in amino acids: CAISVSNRVGSYNEQFF. Written as DNA, the CDR3 is TGTGCCATCAGTGTGTCGAACAGGGTCGGCTCCTACAATGAGCAGTTCTTC.

This clonotype is medium-sized by share. V and J are TRBV21-1 and TRBJ1-1; the DNA was not compared with TRBD1, the D call given in the table. TRBV21-1 represents a pseudogene. This CDR3 spans 14 amino acids. The CDR3 DNA reads TGTGCCAGTCCCGGCGGGGGTCTGAACACTGAAGCTTTCTTT. Translation: CASPGGGLNTEAFF.

This clonotype occurred once. V gene TRBV15 combines with J gene TRBJ2-2, with 7 bases identical to TRBD2. Trimming removed 6 bases from V and 0 bases from J; junction bases left unmatched: 7. This CDR3 region has 16 residues. Germline CDR1 reads LNHNV; CDR2 reads YYDKDF (reference sequence). CDR3 bases: TGTGCCACCAGGGGGGGGAGGCAGGCGAACACCGGGGAGCTGTTTTTT. The encoded protein is CATRGGRQANTGELFF.

The rearrangement links TRBV29-1 to TRBJ1-1, with TRBD1 identical over 7 bases. Trimming at V came to 6 bases and at J to 4 bases, leaving 20 bases not matched to a gene. Germline V CDR1 and CDR2: SQVTM, ANQGSEA. The CDR3 loop spans 17 amino acids. CDR3 coding DNA: TGCAGCGTGGGACAGCTGGCTTTGGAGGGCGAAGGCACTGAAGCTTTCTTT. Translating gives CSVGQLALEGEGTEAFF.